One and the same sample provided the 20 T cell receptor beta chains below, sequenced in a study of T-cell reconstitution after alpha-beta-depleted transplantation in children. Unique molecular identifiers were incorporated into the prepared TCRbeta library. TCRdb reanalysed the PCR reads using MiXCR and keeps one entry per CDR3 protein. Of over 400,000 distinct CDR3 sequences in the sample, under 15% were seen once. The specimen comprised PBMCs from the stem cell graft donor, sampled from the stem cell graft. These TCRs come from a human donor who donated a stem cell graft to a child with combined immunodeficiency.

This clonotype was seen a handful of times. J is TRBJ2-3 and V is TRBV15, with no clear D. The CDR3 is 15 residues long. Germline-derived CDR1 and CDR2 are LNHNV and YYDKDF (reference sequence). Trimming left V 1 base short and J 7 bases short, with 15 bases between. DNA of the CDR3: TGTGCCACCAGCAGAGCCCCTATCGCCAGTTATACGCAGTATTTT. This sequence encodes CATSRAPIASYTQYF.

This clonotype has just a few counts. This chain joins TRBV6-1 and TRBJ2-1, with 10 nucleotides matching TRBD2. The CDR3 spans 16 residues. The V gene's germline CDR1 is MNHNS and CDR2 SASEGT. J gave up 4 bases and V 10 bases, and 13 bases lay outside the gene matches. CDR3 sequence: CATQSAGLARYNEQFF. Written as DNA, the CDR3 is TGTGCCACACAATCCGCGGGACTAGCGAGGTACAATGAGCAGTTCTTC.

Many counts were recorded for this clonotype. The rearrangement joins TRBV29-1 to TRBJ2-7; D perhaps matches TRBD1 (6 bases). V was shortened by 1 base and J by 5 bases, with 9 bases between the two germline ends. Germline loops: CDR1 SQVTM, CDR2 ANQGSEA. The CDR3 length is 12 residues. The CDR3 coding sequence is TGCAGCGTTGAAGGCCAGGGGCACGAGCAGTACTTC. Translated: CSVEGQGHEQYF.

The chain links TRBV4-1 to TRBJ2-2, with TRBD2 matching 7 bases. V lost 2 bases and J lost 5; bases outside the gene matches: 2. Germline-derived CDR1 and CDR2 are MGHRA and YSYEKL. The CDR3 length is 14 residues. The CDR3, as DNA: TGCGCCAGCAGCCAACTAGCGGATACCGGGGAGCTGTTTTTT. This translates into CASSQLADTGELFF.

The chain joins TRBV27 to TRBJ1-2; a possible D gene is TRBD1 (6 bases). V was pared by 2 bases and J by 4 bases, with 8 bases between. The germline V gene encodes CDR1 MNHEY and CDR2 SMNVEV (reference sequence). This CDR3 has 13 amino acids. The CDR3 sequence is CASSLNRAYGYTF. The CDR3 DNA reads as TGTGCCAGCAGTTTAAACAGGGCCTATGGCTACACCTTC.

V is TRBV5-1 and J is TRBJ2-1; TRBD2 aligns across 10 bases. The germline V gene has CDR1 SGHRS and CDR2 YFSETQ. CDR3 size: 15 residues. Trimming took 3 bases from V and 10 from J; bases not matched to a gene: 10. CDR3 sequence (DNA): TGCGCCAGCAGCTGGCGGAGCGGGGGGGCCAGCGAGCAGTTCTTC. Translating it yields CASSWRSGGASEQFF.

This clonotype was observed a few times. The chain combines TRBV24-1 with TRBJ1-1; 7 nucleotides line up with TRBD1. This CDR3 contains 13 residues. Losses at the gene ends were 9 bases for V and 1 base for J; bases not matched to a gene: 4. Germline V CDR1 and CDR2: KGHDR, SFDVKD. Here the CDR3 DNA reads TGTGCCACCGTAGGACAGGCGAACACTGAAGCTTTCTTT. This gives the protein CATVGQANTEAFF.

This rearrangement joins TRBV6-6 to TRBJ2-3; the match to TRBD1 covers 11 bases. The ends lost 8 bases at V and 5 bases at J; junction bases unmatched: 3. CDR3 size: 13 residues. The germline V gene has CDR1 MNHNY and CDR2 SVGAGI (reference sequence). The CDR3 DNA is TGTGCCAGCGGGACAGGGGGACTAGATACGCAGTATTTT. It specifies CASGTGGLDTQYF.

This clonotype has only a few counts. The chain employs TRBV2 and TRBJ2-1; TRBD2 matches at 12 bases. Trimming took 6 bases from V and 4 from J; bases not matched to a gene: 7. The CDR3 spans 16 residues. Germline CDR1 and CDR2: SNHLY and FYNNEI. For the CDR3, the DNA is TGTGCCAGCAGCGCACCTAGCGGGAGGGGTTACAATGAGCAGTTCTTC. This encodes CASSAPSGRGYNEQFF.

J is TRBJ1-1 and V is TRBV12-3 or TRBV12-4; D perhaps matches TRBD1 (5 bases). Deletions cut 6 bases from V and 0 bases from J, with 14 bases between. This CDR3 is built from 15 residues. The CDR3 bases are TGTGCCAGCAGCGCAACAGGAAGGATGAACACTGAAGCTTTCTTT. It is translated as CASSATGRMNTEAFF.

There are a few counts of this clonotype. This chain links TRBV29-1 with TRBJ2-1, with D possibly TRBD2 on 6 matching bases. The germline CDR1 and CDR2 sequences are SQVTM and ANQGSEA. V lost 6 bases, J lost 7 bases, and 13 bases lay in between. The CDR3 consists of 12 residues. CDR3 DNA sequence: TGCAGCGTCGGGACTCTTAGGAATGAGCAGTTCTTC. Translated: CSVGTLRNEQFF.

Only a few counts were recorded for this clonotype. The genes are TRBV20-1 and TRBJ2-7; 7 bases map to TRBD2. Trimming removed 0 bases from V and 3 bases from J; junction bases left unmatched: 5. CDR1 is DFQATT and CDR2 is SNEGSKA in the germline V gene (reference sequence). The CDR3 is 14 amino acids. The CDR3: CSARDRPSGYEQYF. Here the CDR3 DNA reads TGCAGTGCTAGAGACAGGCCTAGCGGCTACGAGCAGTACTTC.

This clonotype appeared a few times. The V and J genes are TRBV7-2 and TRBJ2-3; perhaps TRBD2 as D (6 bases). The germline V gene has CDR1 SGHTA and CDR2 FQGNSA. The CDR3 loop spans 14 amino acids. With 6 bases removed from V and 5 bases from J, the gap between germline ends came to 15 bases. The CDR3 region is CASRRRGEGDTQYF. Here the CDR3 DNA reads TGTGCCAGCAGACGGAGGGGAGAGGGAGATACGCAGTATTTT.

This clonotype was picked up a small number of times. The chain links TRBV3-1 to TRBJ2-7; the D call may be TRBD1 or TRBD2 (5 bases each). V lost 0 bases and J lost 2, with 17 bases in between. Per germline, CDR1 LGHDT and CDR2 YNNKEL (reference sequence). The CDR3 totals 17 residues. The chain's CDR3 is CASSQDFVGDPTYEQYF. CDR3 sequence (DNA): TGTGCCAGCAGCCAAGATTTCGTAGGGGACCCGACCTACGAGCAGTACTTC.

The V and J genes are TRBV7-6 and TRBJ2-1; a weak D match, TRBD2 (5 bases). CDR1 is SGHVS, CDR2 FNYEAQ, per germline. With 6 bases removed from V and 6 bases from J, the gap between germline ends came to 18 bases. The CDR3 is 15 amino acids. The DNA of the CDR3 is TGTGCCAGCAGTCTGCCGGGGAACCGGGGCAATGAGCAGTTCTTC. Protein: CASSLPGNRGNEQFF.

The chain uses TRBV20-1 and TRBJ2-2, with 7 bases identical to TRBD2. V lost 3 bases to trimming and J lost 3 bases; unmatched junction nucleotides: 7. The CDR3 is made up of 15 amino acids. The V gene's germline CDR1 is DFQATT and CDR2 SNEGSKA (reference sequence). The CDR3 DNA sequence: TGCAGTGCTAGTCCCTGGGGAGGGGACACCGGGGAGCTGTTTTTT. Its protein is CSASPWGGDTGELFF.

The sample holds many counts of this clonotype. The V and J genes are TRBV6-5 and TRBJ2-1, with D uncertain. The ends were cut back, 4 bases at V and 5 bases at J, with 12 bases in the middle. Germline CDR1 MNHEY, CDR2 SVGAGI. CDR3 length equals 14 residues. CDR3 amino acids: CASSLGLLNNEQFF. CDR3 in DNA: TGTGCCAGCAGTTTGGGCCTACTGAACAATGAGCAGTTCTTC.

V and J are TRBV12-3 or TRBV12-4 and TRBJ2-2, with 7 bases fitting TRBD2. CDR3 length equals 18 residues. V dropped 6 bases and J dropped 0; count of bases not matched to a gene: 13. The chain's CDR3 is CASRRLRFAGANTGELFF. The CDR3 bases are TGTGCCAGCAGAAGATTACGGTTTGCGGGGGCGAACACCGGGGAGCTGTTTTTT.

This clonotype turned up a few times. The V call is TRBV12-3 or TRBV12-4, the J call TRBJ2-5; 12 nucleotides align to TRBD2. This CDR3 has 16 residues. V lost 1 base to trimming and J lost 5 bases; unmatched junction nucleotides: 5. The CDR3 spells CASSLGLAGVGETQYF. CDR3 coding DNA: TGTGCCAGCAGTTTAGGACTAGCGGGAGTCGGGGAGACCCAGTACTTC.

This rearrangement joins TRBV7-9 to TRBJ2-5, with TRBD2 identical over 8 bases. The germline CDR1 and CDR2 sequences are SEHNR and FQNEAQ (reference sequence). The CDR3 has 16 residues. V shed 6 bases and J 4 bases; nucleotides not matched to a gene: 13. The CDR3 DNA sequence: TGTGCCAGCAGTCAAGGCGGCGGGGGGCTCGGAGAGACCCAGTACTTC. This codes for CASSQGGGGLGETQYF.